One sample yielded the 18 T cell receptor beta chains listed below, sequenced in a study of blood T cell repertoires in COVID-19. The table came from immunoSEQ multiplex PCR; TCRdb's copy has only in-frame clones and leaves some out. The sample records roughly 140,000 clones, approximately 84% being singletons. Sequenced material: peripheral blood. These receptors were collected from a man in his sixties or seventies with acute or convalescent COVID-19.

V is TRBV5-1 and J is TRBJ2-7; the match to TRBD2 covers 8 bases. CDR3 length: 15 residues. V dropped 1 base and J dropped 2; count of bases not matched to a gene: 5. Germline CDR1 SGHRS, CDR2 YFSETQ. DNA for the CDR3: TGCGCCAGCAGCTTGCGTGGTAGCGGGACCTACGAGCAGTACTTC. Residues: CASSLRGSGTYEQYF.

The gene calls are TRBV20-1 and TRBJ2-7; TRBD2 agrees at 8 bases. CDR1 and CDR2 (germline): DFQATT, SNEGSKA (reference sequence). Trimming cost V 3 bases and J 3 bases; bases outside gene matches: 10. There are 15 residues in the CDR3. For the CDR3, the DNA is TGCAGTGCTAGTGGGCGGGGGGCCCAGGTCTACGAGCAGTACTTC. Translation gives CSASGRGAQVYEQYF.

V is TRBV20-1 and J is TRBJ2-3; D is uncertain. The CDR3 totals 17 residues. Germline values: CDR1 DFQATT, CDR2 SNEGSKA (reference sequence). The V gene lost 3 bases and the J gene lost 2 bases, with 21 bases spanning the gap. CDR3 sequence (DNA): TGCAGTGCTAGTAAAGAGTCTGGGCAGCTTCACACAGATACGCAGTATTTT. It codes for CSASKESGQLHTDTQYF.

A few counts support this clone. The chain recombines TRBV7-6 with TRBJ1-2; 7 nucleotides align to TRBD1. This CDR3 comprises 18 residues. V lost 5 bases, J lost 6 bases, and 21 bases stayed unmatched. CDR1 SGHVS and CDR2 FNYEAQ come from the germline V gene. The CDR3 sequence is CASSPDIYPGQLVDGYTF. Written as DNA, the CDR3 is TGTGCCAGCAGCCCCGACATCTATCCGGGACAGCTAGTGGATGGCTACACCTTC.

J is TRBJ2-3 and V is TRBV5-1; 8 nucleotides match TRBD1. This CDR3 has 16 amino acids. The ends lost 3 bases at V and 1 base at J; junction bases unmatched: 7. The V gene's germline CDR1 is SGHRS and CDR2 YFSETQ. CDR3 coding DNA: TGCGCCAGCAGCTCCTTCCAGACAGGGGGCACAGATACGCAGTATTTT. As protein: CASSSFQTGGTDTQYF.

The rearrangement links TRBV24-1 to TRBJ2-3; 11 bases map to TRBD2. The CDR3 consists of 16 residues. CDR1 and CDR2 from the germline V gene are KGHDR and SFDVKD. V was pared by 4 bases and J by 0 bases, with 2 bases of the junction left unmatched. CDR3 amino acids: CATSDLAGGSTDTQYF. Written as DNA, the CDR3 is TGTGCCACCAGTGACCTAGCGGGAGGAAGCACAGATACGCAGTATTTT.

The gene calls are TRBV29-1 and TRBJ2-2, with TRBD2 matching over 7 bases. This CDR3 has 15 residues. Unmatched junction bases numbered 6, after V lost 5 bases and J lost 0 bases. Germline CDR1 reads SQVTM; CDR2 reads ANQGSEA. CDR3 sequence reads: CSVRWAGANTGELFF. The CDR3 coding sequence is TGCAGCGTTCGATGGGCGGGAGCGAACACCGGGGAGCTGTTTTTT.

The chain links TRBV14 to TRBJ2-3; 9 nucleotides agree with TRBD1. The germline V gene encodes CDR1 SGHDN and CDR2 FVKESK. V was clipped by 0 bases and J by 3 bases; unmatched bases: 4. The CDR3 consists of 16 residues. CDR3 region: CASSQDGGTGTDTQYF. CDR3 in DNA: TGTGCCAGCAGCCAAGATGGGGGGACAGGGACAGATACGCAGTATTTT.

The chain recombines TRBV10-1 with TRBJ2-3, with TRBD2 as a possible D gene (6 bases). V lost 2 bases, J lost 6 bases, and 12 bases lay in between. This CDR3 region has 14 residues. Germline V gene data show CDR1 as WNHNN and CDR2 as SYGVQD (reference sequence). The CDR3 coding sequence is TGCGCCAGCAGTGAGCGGCGGGATGGGGATACGCAGTATTTT. This gives the protein CASSERRDGDTQYF.

The chain employs TRBV7-9 and TRBJ2-7; a possible D gene is TRBD1 (7 bases). This CDR3 spans 14 amino acids. Trimming took 4 bases from V and 5 from J, leaving 15 bases between them. The germline gives CDR1 SEHNR, CDR2 FQNEAQ (reference sequence). The CDR3 region has the DNA TGTGCCAGCAGCTCCGATATCAGGGGGGACGAGCAGTACTTC. Amino acids: CASSSDIRGDEQYF.

This clone was recorded only once. The CDR3 DNA is TGTGCCAGCAGCTTGGAGGGGACTAGCCCCTACAATGAGCAGTTCTTC. Translated, it gives CASSLEGTSPYNEQFF. This chain links TRBV5-4 with TRBJ2-1; 9 bases match TRBD2. From germline, CDR1 is SGHNT and CDR2 YYREEE (reference sequence). The CDR3 loop spans 16 amino acids. J was trimmed by 2 bases and V by 0 bases; bases with no gene match: 3.

This chain uses TRBV2 with TRBJ2-7; 13 nucleotides align to TRBD2. CDR3 length: 17 amino acids. V shed 2 bases, J shed 2 bases, and the junction held 6 bases outside the gene matches. The germline CDR1 and CDR2 sequences are SNHLY and FYNNEI. CDR3 in amino acids: CASSEPDGLAGAYEQYF. Here the CDR3 DNA reads TGTGCCAGCAGTGAACCCGATGGACTAGCGGGAGCCTACGAGCAGTACTTC.

This clone has more than one count but fewer than ten. For the CDR3, the DNA is TGTGCCAGAAGCAAACAGGGTGGGCATGAGCAGTTCTTC. The encoded protein is CARSKQGGHEQFF. The chain recombines TRBV5-3 with TRBJ2-1, with D possibly TRBD1 on 6 matching bases. TRBV5-3 is classed as an ORF, of uncertain function. The CDR3 totals 13 residues. V lost 4 bases to trimming and J lost 8 bases, with 13 bases between them.

This chain joins TRBV6-5 and TRBJ2-2, with 8 bases identical to TRBD1. V lost 2 bases, J lost 7 bases, and 6 bases stayed unmatched. The CDR3 is 15 residues long. Looked up from germline, CDR1 is MNHEY and CDR2 is SVGAGI. The CDR3 DNA sequence: TGTGCCAGCAGTTACCGGACAGGGTATAACGGGGAGCTGTTTTTT. Amino acid sequence: CASSYRTGYNGELFF.

The V call is TRBV27, the J call TRBJ2-3; D unresolved. CDR1 and CDR2 from the germline V gene are MNHEY and SMNVEV (reference sequence). This CDR3 comprises 13 residues. Trimming took 4 bases from V and 1 from J, leaving 6 bases between them. The CDR3 bases are TGTGCCAGCAGTTATCAGGGCACAGATACGCAGTATTTT. It yields the protein CASSYQGTDTQYF.

The chain carries TRBV19 and TRBJ1-2, with a weak D call TRBD1 (6 bases). This CDR3 is built from 16 residues. CDR1 and CDR2 from the germline V gene are LNHDA and SQIVND (reference sequence). V lost 6 bases and J lost 4, with 21 bases in between. CDR3 DNA sequence: TGTGCCAGTAGCCCTCCCCGGGACACCCGGCTCTATGGCTACACCTTC. This codes for CASSPPRDTRLYGYTF.

V and J are TRBV7-9 and TRBJ1-1; 10 nucleotides match TRBD1. V shed 5 bases, J shed 1 base, and the junction held 4 bases outside the gene matches. The CDR3 is 15 amino acids. The germline V gene encodes CDR1 SEHNR and CDR2 FQNEAQ (reference sequence). CDR3 protein: CASSQRDRGNTEAFF. Written as DNA, the CDR3 is TGTGCCAGCAGCCAAAGGGACAGGGGGAACACTGAAGCTTTCTTT. Supplemented by reference TRBV7-9 and TRBJ1-1, the full variable domain reads DTGVSQNPRHKITKRGQNVTFRCDPISEHNRLYWYRQTLGQGPEFLTYFQNEAQLEKSRLLSDRFSAERPKGSFSTLEIQRTEQGDSAMYLCASSQRDRGNTEAFFGQGTRLTVV.

This chain uses TRBV7-2 with TRBJ2-1, with 8 bases fitting TRBD2. This CDR3 comprises 13 residues. Trimming at V came to 10 bases and at J to 6 bases, leaving 8 bases not matched to a gene. Per the germline V gene, CDR1 is SGHTA and CDR2 is FQGNSA. The CDR3 loop reads CAILSGTSNEQFF. For the CDR3, the DNA is TGTGCCATCCTCTCCGGGACTAGCAATGAGCAGTTCTTC.